Following are 14 T cell receptor beta chains from one sample sequenced in a study of PD-1 blockade in classical Hodgkin lymphoma. Data came from immunoSEQ multiplex PCR; TCRdb stores just in-frame clones and leaves some out. The sample records 25,000 to 30,000 clones, roughly 82% being singletons. Each patient experienced a relapse that followed autologous stem cell transplantation, and brentuximab vedotin exposure varied. The specimen was peripheral blood mononuclear cells (PBMCs), collected before the second cycle of nivolumab. Receptors were obtained from a human donor with classical Hodgkin lymphoma.

The sample holds one count of this clone. The chain uses TRBV10-3 and TRBJ2-1, with 8 positions matching TRBD2. The J segment lost 7 bases and the V segment lost 7 bases, leaving 6 bases of the junction unmatched. Germline lookup yields CDR1 ENHRY and CDR2 SYGVKD. There are 13 residues in the CDR3. CDR3 DNA sequence: TGTGCCATCACTCCGGCGGGGGGTAATGAGCAGTTCTTC. Its translation is CAITPAGGNEQFF.

V and J are TRBV5-4 and TRBJ1-1; a weak D match, TRBD1 (5 bases). V was pared by 9 bases and J by 4 bases, with 13 bases between. CDR3 length: 12 amino acids. CDR1 and CDR2 from the germline V gene are SGHNT and YYREEE (reference sequence). CDR3 nucleotide sequence: TGTGCCACCACCCTGGGGGTCACTGAAGCTTTCTTT. Translated, it gives CATTLGVTEAFF.

This clone came up once. The gene calls are TRBV29-1 and TRBJ1-2; TRBD1 might be the D (6 bases). Germline-derived CDR1 and CDR2 are SQVTM and ANQGSEA. The CDR3 spans 13 residues. With 4 bases removed from V and 4 bases from J, the gap between germline ends came to 13 bases. The CDR3 DNA reads as TGCAGCGTTGGACAAGGGGGTAGCTATGGCTACACCTTC. Amino acid sequence: CSVGQGGSYGYTF.

This chain joins TRBV19 and TRBJ2-4; 8 bases line up with TRBD1. The V gene end was trimmed by 5 bases and the J gene end by 4 bases; junction bases not matched to a gene: 7. The CDR3 loop spans 15 amino acids. Germline-derived CDR1 and CDR2 are LNHDA and SQIVND (reference sequence). The CDR3 protein is CASSPQWTGKNIQYF. The CDR3 coding sequence is TGTGCCAGTAGTCCCCAATGGACAGGGAAAAACATTCAGTACTTC.

V usage is TRBV4-1 and J usage is TRBJ2-3; D is ambiguous. Germline V gene lookup returns CDR1 MGHRA and CDR2 YSYEKL. Trimming took off 4 bases at V and 2 bases at J, with 4 bases between the two ends. The CDR3 extends over 12 amino acids. The CDR3 sequence is CASSRDTDTQYF. For the CDR3, the DNA is TGCGCCAGCAGCCGGGACACAGATACGCAGTATTTT.

The chain employs TRBV11-2 and TRBJ1-2, with 7 positions matching TRBD1. The junction had 6 bases not matched to a gene; V was cut back by 1 base and J by 7 bases. The CDR3 has 14 amino acids. Germline V lookup: CDR1 SGHAT, CDR2 FQNNGV. This CDR3 is CASSLGGGAGGYTF. The CDR3 nucleotides are TGTGCCAGCAGCTTAGGAGGGGGCGCAGGTGGCTACACCTTC.

The rearrangement uses TRBV7-8 and TRBJ1-5, with a weak D call TRBD1 (6 bases). CDR3 length equals 15 residues. Germline-derived CDR1 and CDR2 are SGHVS and FQNEAQ. V lost 4 bases to trimming and J lost 3 bases, with 13 bases between them. The CDR3 DNA reads TGTGCCAGCAGCTATTTACAGGGAACCAATCAGCCCCAGCATTTT. Translated, it gives CASSYLQGTNQPQHF.

The V gene is TRBV2, the J gene TRBJ2-2; D is perhaps TRBD1 or TRBD2 (5 bases each). Germline assignment: CDR1 SNHLY and CDR2 FYNNEI. Trimming removed 8 bases at V and 6 bases at J, with 16 bases between. CDR3 length equals 14 residues. The CDR3 loop reads CASFPGTPPGELFF. CDR3 nucleotide sequence: TGTGCCAGCTTCCCCGGGACCCCGCCCGGGGAGCTGTTTTTT.

The chain recombines TRBV5-5 with TRBJ1-1; D possibly corresponds to TRBD1 (5 bases). This CDR3 contains 15 residues. V lost 0 bases and J lost 2, with 11 bases in between. Germline V gene lookup returns CDR1 SGHKS and CDR2 YYEKEE (reference sequence). This CDR3 is CASSLEAGVNTEAFF. DNA of the CDR3: TGTGCCAGCAGCTTGGAAGCGGGGGTTAACACTGAAGCTTTCTTT.

This clone was counted between two and nine times. The chain links TRBV18 to TRBJ2-7; D is possibly TRBD1 or TRBD2 (5 bases each). CDR3 length: 14 residues. V was shortened by 3 bases and J by 0 bases, with 9 bases between the two germline ends. The germline V gene has CDR1 KGHSH and CDR2 LQKENI. The CDR3, as DNA: TGTGCCAGCTCACCGGGGGTGAGCTCCTACGAGCAGTACTTC. Translating it yields CASSPGVSSYEQYF.

The rearrangement uses TRBV7-9 and TRBJ2-1; TRBD2 matches at 11 bases. In germline, CDR1 is SEHNR, CDR2 FQNEAQ (reference sequence). This CDR3 has 18 residues. Germline trimming cut 3 bases from V and 9 bases from J; bases unmatched to any gene: 16. CDR3 coding DNA: TGTGCCAGCAGCTTCTTCGGGATAGCGGGGGGGCATAGCAGTGAGCAGTTCTTC. Translated: CASSFFGIAGGHSSEQFF. Looking up the rest from reference TRBV7-9 and TRBJ2-1 gives the full variable domain: DTGVSQNPRHKITKRGQNVTFRCDPISEHNRLYWYRQTLGQGPEFLTYFQNEAQLEKSRLLSDRFSAERPKGSFSTLEIQRTEQGDSAMYLCASSFFGIAGGHSSEQFFGPGTRLTVL.

This rearrangement joins TRBV19 to TRBJ2-3, with D uncertain. Germline V gives CDR1 LNHDA, CDR2 SQIVND (reference sequence). With 9 bases removed from V and 7 bases from J, the gap between germline ends came to 11 bases. This CDR3 is 11 amino acids long. CDR3 residues: CASGPRYTQYF. DNA for the CDR3: TGTGCCAGCGGACCGAGGTATACGCAGTATTTT.

The J gene is TRBJ2-1, the V gene TRBV6-1; possible D gene TRBD2, 6 bases. Deletions cut 2 bases from V and 0 bases from J, with 8 bases between. The CDR3 extends over 15 amino acids. Germline lookup yields CDR1 MNHNS and CDR2 SASEGT. The CDR3 sequence: CASSETGSSYNEQFF. CDR3 nucleotide sequence: TGTGCCAGCAGTGAAACCGGGAGCTCCTACAATGAGCAGTTCTTC.

V gene TRBV2 combines with J gene TRBJ2-7; no definite D call. Trimming took 1 base from V and 0 from J, leaving 4 bases between them. The germline CDR1 and CDR2 sequences are SNHLY and FYNNEI. CDR3 length: 13 amino acids. The CDR3 is CASSEGPSYEQYF. CDR3 coding DNA: TGTGCCAGCAGTGAAGGACCCTCCTACGAGCAGTACTTC.